Shown below are 5 T cell receptor beta chains from a single sample sequenced in a study of cytomegalovirus exposure and HLA in healthy donors. Both 60 Vbeta primers and 13 Jbeta primers went into the PCR. The protocol was immunoSEQ multiplex PCR, while the TCRdb copy is restricted to in-frame clones and leaves out a portion. The sample has 100,000 or so clones, about 78% seen once. Sequencing was performed on PBMCs. These receptors were obtained from a woman aged 40 to 49 in good health and CMV-seropositive.

The chain links TRBV18 to TRBJ1-4, with D hard to call. CDR3 length: 15 amino acids. Trimming pared 0 bases from V and 11 bases from J, leaving 16 bases between. CDR1 is KGHSH, CDR2 LQKENI, per germline. The CDR3 DNA reads TGTGCCAGCTCACCACCGCCGTTATCTGACACGAAACTGTTTTTT. It codes for CASSPPPLSDTKLFF. Combining the CDR3 with reference TRBV18 and TRBJ1-4 gives the whole variable domain NAGVMQNPRHLVRRRGQEARLRCSPMKGHSHVYWYRQLPEEGLKFMVYLQKENIIDESGMPKERFSAEFPKEGPSILRIQQVVRGDSAAYFCASSPPPLSDTKLFFGSGTQLSVL.

This clone was seen more than once but under ten times. The rearrangement uses TRBV7-2 and TRBJ1-2; 8 positions match TRBD1. Germline-derived CDR1 and CDR2 are SGHTA and FQGNSA. This CDR3 is built from 14 residues. Germline trimming cut 4 bases from V and 3 bases from J; bases unmatched to any gene: 4. CDR3 sequence: CASSWTGTDYGYTF. CDR3 nucleotide sequence: TGTGCCAGCAGCTGGACAGGGACGGACTATGGCTACACCTTC.

This chain uses TRBV30 with TRBJ1-3; D not certain. The CDR3 covers 12 residues. V gave up 2 bases and J gave up 5 bases, with 7 bases separating them. CDR1 is GTSNPN, CDR2 SVGIG, per germline (reference sequence). CDR3: CAWSPVRNTIYF. The DNA of the CDR3 is TGTGCCTGGAGTCCAGTGAGAAACACCATATATTTT.

The table lists this clone with a count of one. The genes are TRBV7-2 and TRBJ2-7; 7 bases line up with TRBD1. The germline CDR1 and CDR2 sequences are SGHTA and FQGNSA. The CDR3 is 14 residues long. V was clipped by 1 base and J by 6 bases; unmatched bases: 6. CDR3 sequence: CASSLEQGLSEQYF. In DNA, the CDR3 is TGTGCCAGCAGCTTAGAACAGGGGTTGAGCGAGCAGTACTTC.

Regarding this clone: This CDR3 is also generated by other DNA sequences in the sample. V and J are TRBV5-1 and TRBJ2-5; the D gene is possibly TRBD2 (5 bases). Germline V gene sequence: CDR1 SGHRS, CDR2 YFSETQ. V was clipped by 0 bases and J by 5 bases, with 5 bases between them. The CDR3 loop spans 12 amino acids. The CDR3 DNA sequence: TGCGCCAGCAGCTTGGCGGGGGAGACCCAGTACTTC. Its translation is CASSLAGETQYF.